Listed here is a single T cell receptor beta chain. In the study's own analysis: For nucleated cells, counts were estimated from reference gene primer amplification. The table came from immunoSEQ multiplex PCR; TCRdb's copy has only in-frame clones and leaves some out. V and J calls and clone size are given by that table; D and trimming were obtained from the DNA. The sample includes 200,000 to 300,000 clones, approximately 89% of them seen just once. These data originate in a study of blood T cell repertoires in COVID-19. Study-wide background: PBMCs, B-cell-depleted T cells, or T cells were the source of the cDNA or gDNA that made up the material.

This CDR3 is 16 amino acids long. Per germline, CDR1 SGHDT and CDR2 YYEEEE. The V gene lost 1 base and the J gene lost 1 base, with 15 bases spanning the gap. This chain uses TRBV5-6 with TRBJ2-7; D may be TRBD2 (6 bases). The source material was peripheral blood. The origin of this receptor is a woman in her twenties or thirties with COVID-19, enrolled during active disease. The CDR3 reads CASSLSVGRGSYEQYV. The DNA for the CDR3 is TGTGCCAGCAGCTTGTCGGTCGGGAGAGGTTCCTACGAGCAGTACGTC.